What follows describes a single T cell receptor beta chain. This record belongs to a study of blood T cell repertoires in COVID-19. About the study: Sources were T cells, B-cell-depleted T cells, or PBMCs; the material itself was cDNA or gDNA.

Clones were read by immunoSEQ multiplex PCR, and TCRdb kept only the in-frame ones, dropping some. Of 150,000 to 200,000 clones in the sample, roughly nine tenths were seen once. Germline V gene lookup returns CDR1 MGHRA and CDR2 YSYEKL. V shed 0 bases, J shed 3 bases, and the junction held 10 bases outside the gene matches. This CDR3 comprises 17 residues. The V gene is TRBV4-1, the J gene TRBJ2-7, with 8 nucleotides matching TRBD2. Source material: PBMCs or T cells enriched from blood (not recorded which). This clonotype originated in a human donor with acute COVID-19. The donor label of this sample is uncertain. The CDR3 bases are TGCGCCAGCAGCCAAGAGGGGGTCAGCGGGGGAGGCTACGAGCAGTACTTC. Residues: CASSQEGVSGGGYEQYF.